This T cell receptor (beta chain) stems from a study of shared clonotypes between healthy human individuals. V was clipped by 0 bases and J by 7 bases; unmatched bases: 7. The length of the CDR3 is 16 residues. Per germline, CDR1 SGHAT and CDR2 FQNNGV. For each subset, genomic DNA was distributed in equal portions over several immunoSEQ plates. Libraries were prepared by immunoSEQ multiplex PCR; TCRdb keeps only in-frame clonotypes and omits some of them. The data show over 400,000 clones, approximately 95% seen once. V usage is TRBV11-2 and J usage is TRBJ2-1, with TRBD2 matching over 9 bases. This TCR derives from a young woman in good health. Sequenced: naive CD4+ T cells sorted from blood. This sample's subset: CD45RA+ positively selected. The CDR3 DNA sequence: TGTGCCAGCAGCTTAGAGGCGGGAGGGTTAGAAAATGAGCAGTTCTTC. Its translation: CASSLEAGGLENEQFF.